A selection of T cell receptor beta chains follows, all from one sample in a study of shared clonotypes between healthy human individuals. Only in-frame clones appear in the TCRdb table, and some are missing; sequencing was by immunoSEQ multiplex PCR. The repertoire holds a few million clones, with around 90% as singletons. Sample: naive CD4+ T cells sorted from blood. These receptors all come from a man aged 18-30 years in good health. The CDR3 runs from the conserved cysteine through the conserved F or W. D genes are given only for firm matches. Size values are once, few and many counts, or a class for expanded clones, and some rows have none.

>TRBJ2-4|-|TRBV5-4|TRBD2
TGTGCCAGCAGCTTGGGAACTAGCGGGGGGAGCACCAGCATTCAGTACTTC
CASSLGTSGGSTSIQYF
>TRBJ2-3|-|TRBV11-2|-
TGTGCCAGCAGCTTAGTCCTAGCGCCCACAGATACGCAGTATTTT
CASSLVLAPTDTQYF
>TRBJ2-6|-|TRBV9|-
TGTGCCAGCAGCGTAGTCGGGTATGGGGCCAACGTCCTGACTTTC
CASSVVGYGANVLTF
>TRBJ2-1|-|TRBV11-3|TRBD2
TGTGCCAGCAGCTTAGACTCGGGACTAGGCAATGAGCAGTTCTTC
CASSLDSGLGNEQFF
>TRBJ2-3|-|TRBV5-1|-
TGCGCCAGCAGCCCCCTCCTCCCCACAGATACGCAGTATTTT
CASSPLLPTDTQYF
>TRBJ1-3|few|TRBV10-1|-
TGCGCCAGCAGCCATCAGTGCCACTCTGGAAACACCATATATTTT
CASSHQCHSGNTIYF
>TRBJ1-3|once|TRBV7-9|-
TGTGCCAGCAGCTTAGCGGGGTCAGTTGGAAACACCATATATTTT
CASSLAGSVGNTIYF
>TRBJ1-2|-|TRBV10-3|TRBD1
TGTGCCACTGAAACGGGACAGGGTTCCGGCTACACCTTC
CATETGQGSGYTF
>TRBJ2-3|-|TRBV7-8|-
TGTGCCAGCAGCTTGTGGACTTCTAGCACAGATACGCAGTATTTT
CASSLWTSSTDTQYF
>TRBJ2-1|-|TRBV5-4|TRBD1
TGTGCCAGCAGCTTGGGAACAGGGGGTGTCTACAATGAGCAGTTCTTC
CASSLGTGGVYNEQFF
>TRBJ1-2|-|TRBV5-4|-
TGTGCCAGCAGAATAAACCAGCTCACAGGCTACACCTTC
CASRINQLTGYTF
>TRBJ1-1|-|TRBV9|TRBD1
TGTGCCAGCAGCGCAAGACAGGGTGAAGCTTTCTTT
CASSARQGEAFF
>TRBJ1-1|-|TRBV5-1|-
TGCGCCAGCAGCTTGGCTCCAGTCAGATCGGGGAACACTGAAGCTTTCTTT
CASSLAPVRSGNTEAFF
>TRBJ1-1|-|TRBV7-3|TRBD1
TGTGCCAGCAGCCCGGGACAGTTGAACACTGAAGCTTTCTTT
CASSPGQLNTEAFF
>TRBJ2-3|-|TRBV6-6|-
TGTGCCAGCAGCCACGGGTTTCCCAGTAGCACAGATACGCAGTATTTT
CASSHGFPSSTDTQYF
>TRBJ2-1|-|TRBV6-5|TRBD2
TGTGCCAGCAGTTTAGCGGGAGGGCCTTACAATGAGCAGTTCTTC
CASSLAGGPYNEQFF
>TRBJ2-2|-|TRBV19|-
TGTGCCAGTAGTATTAGTAGATTGGGCACCGGGGAGCTGTTTTTT
CASSISRLGTGELFF
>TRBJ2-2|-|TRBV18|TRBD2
TGTGCCAGCTCACCACAGGGACTAGCGGGCACCGGGGAGCTGTTTTTT
CASSPQGLAGTGELFF
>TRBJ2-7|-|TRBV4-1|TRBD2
TGCGCCAGCAGCCAACTCTTTGCTAGCGGGAGTGCCTACGAGCAGTACTTC
CASSQLFASGSAYEQYF
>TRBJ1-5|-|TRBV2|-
TGTGCCAGCAAAAGGGAATCCTATCCCATCAATCAGCCCCAGCATTTT
CASKRESYPINQPQHF
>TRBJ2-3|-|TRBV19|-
TGTGCCAGTAGTATAGGGGGCAGAAGCACAGATACGCAGTATTTT
CASSIGGRSTDTQYF
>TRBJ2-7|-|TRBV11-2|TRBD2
TGTGCCAGCAGCCCTCGGCCGGGACTAGCGGGAGGGCCCTCCTACGAGCAGTACTTC
CASSPRPGLAGGPSYEQYF